These 27 T cell receptor beta chains came from one sample sequenced in a study of naive and memory T cell subsets. Both TRBC1 and TRBC2 were covered by a beta constant-region primer of two equimolar oligonucleotides. Four rounds of PCR amplified the ligated cDNA using nested alpha and beta constant-region primers plus SP2. MiXCR, applied by TCRdb to the UMI-ligation and nested PCR reads, yields one record per CDR3 protein. The repertoire holds 90,000 to 120,000 distinct CDR3 sequences, with roughly 15% as singletons. Points from the study as a whole: Possibly reflecting memory cells re-expressing CD45RA, a few larger clonotypes occurred in naive repertoires, especially CD8.

These receptors' targets are unknown. The sequencing sample was made of naive CD8+ T cells from blood. All receptors come from a human donor in good health.

This rearrangement joins TRBV20-1 to TRBJ2-5, with D tentatively TRBD2 (6 bases). The CDR3 runs 12 residues. V lost 3 bases and J 5 bases, leaving 10 bases between the germline ends. Germline loops: CDR1 DFQATT, CDR2 SNEGSKA (reference sequence). The chain's CDR3 is CSASGSGETQYF. In DNA, the CDR3 is TGCAGTGCTAGCGGGAGTGGTGAGACCCAGTACTTC.

This clonotype was picked up many times. The chain links TRBV12-3 or TRBV12-4 to TRBJ2-7; a possible D gene is TRBD2 (5 bases). Trimming took 1 base from V and 6 from J, leaving 10 bases between them. CDR3 length: 13 residues. CDR3 DNA: TGTGCCAGCAGTTTAGGCGAGGGTACCGAGCAGTACTTC. It codes for CASSLGEGTEQYF.

V usage is TRBV3-1 and J usage is TRBJ2-7; TRBD2 is a possible D gene (6 bases). Germline CDR1 and CDR2: LGHDT and YNNKEL (reference sequence). V was pared by 1 base and J by 5 bases, with 21 bases between. The CDR3 is made up of 17 amino acids. Here the CDR3 reads CASSQAMKAGRHDEQYF. CDR3 nucleotides: TGTGCCAGCAGCCAAGCTATGAAAGCGGGCCGTCATGACGAGCAGTACTTC.

The table lists this clonotype with many counts. The chain employs TRBV28 and TRBJ2-1; D is perhaps TRBD2 (5 bases). V was trimmed by 6 bases and J by 11 bases, leaving 11 bases between them. The CDR3 spans 11 residues. The germline CDR1 and CDR2 sequences are MDHEN and SYDVKM. The chain's CDR3 is CASRLGWKQFF. CDR3 coding DNA: TGTGCCAGCAGACTAGGTTGGAAGCAGTTCTTC.

The rearrangement uses TRBV4-3 and TRBJ2-3, with no clear D. V lost 0 bases, J lost 0 bases, and 10 bases lay in between. CDR1 and CDR2 from the germline V gene are LGHNA and YSLEER. CDR3 length equals 16 residues. The DNA of the CDR3 is TGCGCCAGCAGCCAAGACCATCGGGCGAGCACAGATACGCAGTATTTT. Its protein product is CASSQDHRASTDTQYF.

This clonotype was detected a few times. The CDR3 coding sequence is TGTGCCAGCAGTGAAGCCACGGGACTGCGTGAAAAACTGTTTTTT. It specifies CASSEATGLREKLFF. V gene TRBV6-6 combines with J gene TRBJ1-4, with a possible D match to TRBD1 (5 bases). This CDR3 contains 15 residues. CDR1 MNHNY and CDR2 SVGAGI come from the germline V gene (reference sequence). Trimming shortened V by 5 bases and J by 7 bases, and 17 bases separated the two germline ends.

This chain uses TRBV7-9 with TRBJ2-1; no definite D call. This CDR3 comprises 15 residues. V was clipped by 5 bases and J by 5 bases, with 16 bases between them. The V gene's germline CDR1 is SEHNR and CDR2 FQNEAQ (reference sequence). CDR3 in DNA: TGTGCCAGCAGCCCCCCCGGGTATCACGACAATGAGCAGTTCTTC. Protein: CASSPPGYHDNEQFF.

This clonotype appeared many times. The chain recombines TRBV29-1 with TRBJ1-2; maybe TRBD1 (6 bases). There are 16 residues in the CDR3. The ends were cut back, 1 base at V and 7 bases at J, with 22 bases in the middle. Germline V gives CDR1 SQVTM, CDR2 ANQGSEA. The DNA for the CDR3 is TGCAGCGTTGAAGGTTTCCTGCACAGGGAGGATGGTGGCTACACCTTC. This codes for CSVEGFLHREDGGYTF.

This clonotype occurred a few times. The rearrangement uses TRBV27 and TRBJ1-3; D not certain. Trimming removed 4 bases from V and 0 bases from J, with 10 bases in between. CDR1 MNHEY and CDR2 SMNVEV come from the germline V gene (reference sequence). The CDR3 has 15 amino acids. CDR3 loop: CASSYEGFSGNTIYF. In DNA form, the CDR3 reads TGTGCCAGCAGTTACGAGGGCTTCTCTGGAAACACCATATATTTT.

The J gene is TRBJ1-5, the V gene TRBV30; TRBD1 might be the D (5 bases). The CDR3 is 16 residues long. Looked up from germline, CDR1 is GTSNPN and CDR2 is SVGIG (reference sequence). V lost 0 bases and J 5 bases, leaving 17 bases between the germline ends. For the CDR3, the DNA is TGTGCCTGGAGTGTTGCGGGTCGGACACCCCATCAGCCCCAGCATTTT. This translates into CAWSVAGRTPHQPQHF.

The gene calls are TRBV27 and TRBJ1-5, with 7 bases that match TRBD1. The CDR3 length is 14 residues. Germline CDR1 is MNHEY and CDR2 is SMNVEV (reference sequence). V lost 6 bases to trimming and J lost 2 bases; unmatched junction nucleotides: 4. CDR3 DNA: TGTGCCAGCAGGGCCGACAGGGGCAATCAGCCCCAGCATTTT. It translates to CASRADRGNQPQHF.

The rearrangement uses TRBV7-6 and TRBJ2-1, with TRBD2 matching 8 bases. Trimming removed 5 bases from V and 5 bases from J; junction bases left unmatched: 5. CDR1 is SGHVS and CDR2 is FNYEAQ in the germline V gene. This CDR3 is 14 amino acids long. Here the CDR3 DNA reads TGTGCCAGCAGCGACGGGGGGGGGGACAATGAGCAGTTCTTC. Translation gives CASSDGGGDNEQFF.

This clonotype was seen many times. J is TRBJ2-5 and V is TRBV28, with 7 bases matching TRBD1. Trimming at V came to 5 bases and at J to 0 bases, leaving 6 bases not matched to a gene. Germline-derived CDR1 and CDR2 are MDHEN and SYDVKM. This CDR3 is 15 amino acids long. CDR3 sequence: CASSTTTGYQETQYF. The CDR3 region has the DNA TGTGCCAGCAGTACAACGACAGGGTACCAAGAGACCCAGTACTTC. Combining the CDR3 with reference TRBV28 and TRBJ2-5 gives the whole variable domain DVKVTQSSRYLVKRTGEKVFLECVQDMDHENMFWYRQDPGLGLRLIYFSYDVKMKEKGDIPEGYSVSREKKERFSLILESASTNQTSMYLCASSTTTGYQETQYFGPGTRLLVL.

This clonotype has a handful of counts. This chain's CDR3 is CSVEPIAKNIQYF. CDR3 DNA: TGCAGCGTTGAGCCCATAGCCAAAAACATTCAGTACTTC. This sequence joins TRBV29-1 and TRBJ2-4; D unresolved. The germline V gene has CDR1 SQVTM and CDR2 ANQGSEA. Trimming took 3 bases from V and 0 from J, leaving 6 bases between them. CDR3 size: 13 residues.

This clonotype showed up just a few times. This rearrangement joins TRBV9 to TRBJ2-1; 7 positions agree with TRBD2. The CDR3 runs 15 residues. Germline values: CDR1 SGDLS, CDR2 YYNGEE. The V gene end was trimmed by 3 bases and the J gene end by 4 bases; junction bases not matched to a gene: 7. The CDR3 DNA is TGTGCCAGCAGCGACCGGGACTACTCGTACAATGAGCAGTTCTTC. It translates to CASSDRDYSYNEQFF.

The rearrangement joins TRBV20-1 to TRBJ2-3, with 8 nucleotides matching TRBD2. Germline values: CDR1 DFQATT, CDR2 SNEGSKA (reference sequence). The trim removed 3 bases at V and 0 bases at J, leaving 8 bases unmatched. The CDR3 covers 16 residues. The CDR3 here is CSASSLAGTSTDTQYF. The CDR3 DNA reads as TGCAGTGCTAGTTCCTTAGCGGGGACTAGCACAGATACGCAGTATTTT.

This clonotype was found many times. In nucleotides, the CDR3 is TGCAGTGCTAGAGGAAGACTAGCGGGGCACAATGAGCAGTTCTTC. It is translated as CSARGRLAGHNEQFF. V usage is TRBV20-1 and J usage is TRBJ2-1; 11 bases align to TRBD2. The CDR3 runs 15 residues. CDR1 is DFQATT, CDR2 SNEGSKA, per germline (reference sequence). V lost 1 base and J lost 5; bases outside the gene matches: 4.

The V gene is TRBV7-9, the J gene TRBJ2-1; possible D gene TRBD1, 6 bases. This CDR3 has 16 amino acids. Germline CDR1 and CDR2: SEHNR and FQNEAQ (reference sequence). Trimming removed 5 bases at V and 7 bases at J, with 21 bases between. The CDR3 sequence is CASSDRGWTQGNEQFF. CDR3 DNA sequence: TGTGCCAGCAGCGACCGCGGGTGGACGCAGGGGAATGAGCAGTTCTTC.

This clonotype has more than one count but fewer than ten. This chain joins TRBV19 and TRBJ2-1; D may be TRBD1 (5 bases). The CDR3 covers 15 residues. V lost 3 bases and J lost 2, with 11 bases in between. Germline CDR1 LNHDA, CDR2 SQIVND (reference sequence). CDR3 DNA: TGTGCCAGTAGTATTGGGGCAGGGACCTACAATGAGCAGTTCTTC. As protein: CASSIGAGTYNEQFF. The complete variable domain, with remaining parts taken from reference TRBV19 and TRBJ2-1, reads DGGITQSPKYLFRKEGQNVTLSCEQNLNHDAMYWYRQDPGQGLRLIYYSQIVNDFQKGDIAEGYSVSREKKESFPLTVTSAQKNPTAFYLCASSIGAGTYNEQFFGPGTRLTVL.

The chain couples TRBV6-2 or TRBV6-3 to TRBJ2-1; 9 bases match TRBD2. V trimming: 5 bases; J trimming: 4 bases; junction bases outside the gene matches: 3. Looked up from germline, CDR1 is MNHEY and CDR2 is SVGEGT. The CDR3 is 14 amino acids. CDR3 sequence: CASSLTSGYNEQFF. DNA of the CDR3: TGTGCCAGCAGTCTGACTAGCGGTTACAATGAGCAGTTCTTC.

This clonotype was found a few times. This chain joins TRBV10-3 and TRBJ2-1, with D perhaps assigned TRBD1 or TRBD2 (5 bases each). Germline V gene data show CDR1 as ENHRY and CDR2 as SYGVKD. CDR3 length: 12 amino acids. Trimming pared 11 bases from V and 2 bases from J, leaving 10 bases between. The CDR3 DNA sequence: TGTGCCGTCCGGGACCCCTACAATGAGCAGTTCTTC. Translation gives CAVRDPYNEQFF.

There are a few counts of this clonotype. The chain is built from TRBV10-3 and TRBJ2-7; 7 bases line up with TRBD2. The CDR3 spans 15 residues. The germline gives CDR1 ENHRY, CDR2 SYGVKD. Trimming removed 7 bases from V and 1 base from J; junction bases left unmatched: 10. DNA of the CDR3: TGTGCCATCACCGCGGGGGACTCGGGGTCCTACGAGCAGTACTTC. The encoded protein is CAITAGDSGSYEQYF.

This clonotype was observed many times. The chain uses TRBV7-3 and TRBJ2-1; 9 bases fit TRBD2. V shed 2 bases and J 5 bases; nucleotides not matched to a gene: 4. The germline CDR1 and CDR2 sequences are SGHTA and FQGTGA. The CDR3 loop spans 15 amino acids. For the CDR3, the DNA is TGTGCCAGCAGCTTAGGATTAGCGGGAGACAATGAGCAGTTCTTC. Translated, it gives CASSLGLAGDNEQFF.

This clonotype has only a few counts. This sequence joins TRBV7-6 and TRBJ2-1; 8 nucleotides match TRBD2. This CDR3 region has 15 residues. Germline V gene sequence: CDR1 SGHVS, CDR2 FNYEAQ. V trimming: 5 bases; J trimming: 5 bases; junction bases outside the gene matches: 8. CDR3 in amino acids: CASSHPGLGNNEQFF. CDR3 nucleotide sequence: TGTGCCAGCAGCCACCCGGGACTAGGGAACAATGAGCAGTTCTTC.

This clonotype was detected a few times. The rearrangement uses TRBV4-3 and TRBJ1-2, with no clear D. This CDR3 is 15 amino acids long. Germline V lookup: CDR1 LGHNA, CDR2 YSLEER. V lost 0 bases to trimming and J lost 2 bases, with 10 bases between them. CDR3 nucleotide sequence: TGCGCCAGCAGCCAAGATCTCTCTTACAACTATGGCTACACCTTC. Protein: CASSQDLSYNYGYTF.

The J gene is TRBJ2-7, the V gene TRBV19; 9 bases are a match to TRBD1. The CDR3 has 14 residues. The trim removed 5 bases at V and 1 base at J, leaving 3 bases unmatched. CDR1 and CDR2 from the germline V gene are LNHDA and SQIVND (reference sequence). CDR3: CASSDGTGSYEQYF. The CDR3 DNA follows: TGTGCCAGTAGTGACGGGACAGGGTCCTACGAGCAGTACTTC. Supplemented by reference TRBV19 and TRBJ2-7, the full variable domain reads DGGITQSPKYLFRKEGQNVTLSCEQNLNHDAMYWYRQDPGQGLRLIYYSQIVNDFQKGDIAEGYSVSREKKESFPLTVTSAQKNPTAFYLCASSDGTGSYEQYFGPGTRLTVT.

The J gene is TRBJ2-3, the V gene TRBV6-2 or TRBV6-3; D not certain. CDR3 length: 12 residues. Trimming took off 3 bases at V and 6 bases at J, with 7 bases between the two ends. Germline CDR1 is MNHEY and CDR2 is SVGEGT. This CDR3 is CASSYNSDTQYF. The CDR3 nucleotides are TGTGCCAGCAGTTATAACTCGGATACGCAGTATTTT.